The clone carrying this TCR beta chain has only a few counts. Its target is unknown. This sample was taken from a study of T cells after yellow fever vaccination. About the study: Fractions containing few cells were prepared with SMART-Seq v4 Ultra Low Input. Broader study findings: Just a small share of clonotypes turned up in the CD4 compartment as well as the CD8 compartment. Though it reached lower strength, the secondary response hit its peak faster, day 5 versus 15. The booster saw the reappearance of most primary-vaccination clones (approximately 97% CD4, roughly 87% CD8).

TCRdb re-derived calls from the 5' RACE reads in MiXCR, one entry per CDR3 protein. Altogether roughly 300,000 distinct CDR3 sequences are present, 6.8% being singletons, with the ten largest covering around 17%. The receptor was isolated from a man aged 18 to 29 who received the YFV17D yellow fever vaccine. This specimen consisted of PBMCs, obtained roughly 47 days after the first yellow fever vaccination.

CDR3 protein: CASSQPYRVRSSYGYTF. DNA for the CDR3: TGTGCCAGCTCACAACCGTACAGGGTCCGATCCTCCTATGGCTACACCTTC. This chain connects TRBV18 to TRBJ1-2; D is perhaps TRBD1 (6 bases). Germline lookup yields CDR1 KGHSH and CDR2 LQKENI. The ends were cut back, 4 bases at V and 4 bases at J, with 22 bases in the middle. This CDR3 is 17 amino acids long.